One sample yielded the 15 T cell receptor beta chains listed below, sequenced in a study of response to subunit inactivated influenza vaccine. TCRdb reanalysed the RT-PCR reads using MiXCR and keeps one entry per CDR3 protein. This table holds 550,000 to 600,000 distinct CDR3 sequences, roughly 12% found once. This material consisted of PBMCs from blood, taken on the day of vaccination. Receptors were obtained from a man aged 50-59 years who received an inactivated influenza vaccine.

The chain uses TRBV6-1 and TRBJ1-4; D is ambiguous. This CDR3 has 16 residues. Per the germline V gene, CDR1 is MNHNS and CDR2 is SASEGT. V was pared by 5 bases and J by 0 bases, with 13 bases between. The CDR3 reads CASSRQWSATNEKLFF. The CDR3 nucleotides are TGTGCCAGCAGTCGCCAGTGGAGCGCAACTAATGAAAAACTGTTTTTT.

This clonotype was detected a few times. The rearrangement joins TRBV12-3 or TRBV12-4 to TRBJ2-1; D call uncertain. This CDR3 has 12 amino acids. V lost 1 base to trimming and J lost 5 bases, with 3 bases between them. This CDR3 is CASSLVHNEQFF. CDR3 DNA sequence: TGTGCCAGCAGTTTAGTCCACAATGAGCAGTTCTTC.

The CDR3 bases are TGTGCCAGCAGTTACTCGATGGGCAGCGGAAGCGAGCAGTACTTC. Amino acid sequence: CASSYSMGSGSEQYF. The V gene is TRBV6-5, the J gene TRBJ2-7; D is perhaps TRBD2 (5 bases). The CDR3 is made up of 15 amino acids. The V gene lost 0 bases and the J gene lost 6 bases, with 15 bases spanning the gap. Per the germline V gene, CDR1 is MNHEY and CDR2 is SVGAGI.

The CDR3 spells CASSVGLAGAPTEQYF. The DNA of the CDR3 is TGTGCCAGCAGCGTAGGACTAGCGGGCGCGCCTACCGAGCAGTACTTC. The chain is built from TRBV9 and TRBJ2-7; 10 bases align to TRBD2. CDR1 is SGDLS, CDR2 YYNGEE, per germline. The ends lost 0 bases at V and 6 bases at J; junction bases unmatched: 9. CDR3 length equals 16 residues.

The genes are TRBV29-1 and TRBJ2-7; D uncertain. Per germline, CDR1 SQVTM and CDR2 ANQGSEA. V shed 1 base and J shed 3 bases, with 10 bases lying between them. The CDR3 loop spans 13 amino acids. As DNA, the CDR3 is TGCAGCGTTGAAGTATCAAGAAACTACGAGCAGTACTTC. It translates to CSVEVSRNYEQYF.

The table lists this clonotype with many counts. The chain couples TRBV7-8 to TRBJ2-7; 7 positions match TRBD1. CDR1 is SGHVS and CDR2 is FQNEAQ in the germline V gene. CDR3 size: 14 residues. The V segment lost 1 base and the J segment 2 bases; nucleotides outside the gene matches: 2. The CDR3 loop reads CASSLVGTAYEQYF. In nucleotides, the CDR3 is TGTGCCAGCAGCTTAGTAGGGACAGCCTACGAGCAGTACTTC.

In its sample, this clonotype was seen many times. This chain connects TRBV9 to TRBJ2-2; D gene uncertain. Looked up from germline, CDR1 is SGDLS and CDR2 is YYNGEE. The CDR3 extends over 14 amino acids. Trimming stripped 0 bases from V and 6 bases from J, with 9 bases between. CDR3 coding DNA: TGTGCCAGCAGCGTAGATCCGCTGGCCGGGGAGCTGTTTTTT. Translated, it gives CASSVDPLAGELFF.

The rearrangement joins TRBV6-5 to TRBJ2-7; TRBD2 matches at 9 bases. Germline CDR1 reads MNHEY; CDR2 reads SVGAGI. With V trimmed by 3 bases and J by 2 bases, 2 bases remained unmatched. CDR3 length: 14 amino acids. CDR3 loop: CASSYGGRAYEQYF. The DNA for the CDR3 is TGTGCCAGCAGTTATGGCGGGAGGGCCTACGAGCAGTACTTC.

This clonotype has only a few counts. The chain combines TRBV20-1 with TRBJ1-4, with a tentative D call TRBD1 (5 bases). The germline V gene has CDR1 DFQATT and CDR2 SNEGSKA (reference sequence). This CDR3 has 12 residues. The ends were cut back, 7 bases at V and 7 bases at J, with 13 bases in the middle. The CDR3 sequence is CSVRQLGEKLFF. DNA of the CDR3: TGCAGTGTAAGACAGCTGGGTGAAAAACTGTTTTTT.

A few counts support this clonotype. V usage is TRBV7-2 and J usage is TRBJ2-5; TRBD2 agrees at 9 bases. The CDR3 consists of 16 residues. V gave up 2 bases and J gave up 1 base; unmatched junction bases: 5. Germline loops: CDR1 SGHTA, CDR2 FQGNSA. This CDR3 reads CASSLWLAGAQETQYF. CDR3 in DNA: TGTGCCAGCAGCTTATGGTTAGCGGGAGCCCAAGAGACCCAGTACTTC.

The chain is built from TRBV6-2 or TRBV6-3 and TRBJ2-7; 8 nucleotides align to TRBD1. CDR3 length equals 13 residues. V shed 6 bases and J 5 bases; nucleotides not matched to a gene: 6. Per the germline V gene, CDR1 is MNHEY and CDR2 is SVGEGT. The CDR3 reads CASSPRGLDEQYF. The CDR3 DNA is TGTGCCAGCAGCCCCAGGGGGCTCGACGAGCAGTACTTC.

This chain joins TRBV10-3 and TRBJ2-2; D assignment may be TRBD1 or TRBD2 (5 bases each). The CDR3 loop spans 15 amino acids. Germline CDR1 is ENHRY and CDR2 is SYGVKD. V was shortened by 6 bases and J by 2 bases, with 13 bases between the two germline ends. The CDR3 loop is CAISPPGANTGELFF. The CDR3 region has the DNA TGTGCCATCAGCCCACCCGGGGCCAACACCGGGGAGCTGTTTTTT.

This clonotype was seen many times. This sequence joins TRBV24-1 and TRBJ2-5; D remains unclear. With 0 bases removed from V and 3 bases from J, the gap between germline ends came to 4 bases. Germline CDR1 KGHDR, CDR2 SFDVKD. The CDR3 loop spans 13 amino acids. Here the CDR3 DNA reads TGTGCCACCAGTGATTTGTCAGAAGAGACCCAGTACTTC. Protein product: CATSDLSEETQYF.

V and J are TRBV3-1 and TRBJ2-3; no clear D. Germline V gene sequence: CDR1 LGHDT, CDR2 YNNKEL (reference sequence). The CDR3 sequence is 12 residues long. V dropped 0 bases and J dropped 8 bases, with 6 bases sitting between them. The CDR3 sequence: CASSQEVGTQYF. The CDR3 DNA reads TGTGCCAGCAGCCAAGAGGTCGGTACGCAGTATTTT.

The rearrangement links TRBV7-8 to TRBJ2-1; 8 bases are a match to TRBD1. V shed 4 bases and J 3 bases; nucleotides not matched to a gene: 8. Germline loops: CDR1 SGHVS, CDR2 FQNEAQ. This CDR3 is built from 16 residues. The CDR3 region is CASSSPTGAFYNEQFF. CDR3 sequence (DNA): TGTGCCAGCAGCTCACCGACAGGGGCTTTCTACAATGAGCAGTTCTTC.